Included here is one T cell receptor beta chain sequence, with context. While the first cohort had 650 to 850 subjects, the donors belonged to the separate validation cohort of over a hundred subjects. Assay used: immunoSEQ multiplex PCR; TCRdb lists only in-frame clones, some missing. Found here are some 200,000 clones, 70% to 85% of them singletons; the top ten hold 13%. The CDR3 length is 12 residues. Deletions cut 7 bases from V and 6 bases from J, with 12 bases between. From germline, CDR1 is MNHEY and CDR2 SVGAGI. This record comes from a study of cytomegalovirus exposure and HLA in healthy donors. Whole-study context: Later analysis reported that the roughly 110 validation repertoires shared the platform of the approximately 670 first-cohort repertoires.

This receptor was identified in a woman aged 30 to 39 in good health and CMV-seropositive. Material: PBMCs. This rearrangement joins TRBV6-5 to TRBJ1-1; a weak D match, TRBD1 (6 bases). The CDR3 nucleotides read TGTGCCAGCACCGGGCCAGGGGCTGAAGCTTTCTTT. This gives the protein CASTGPGAEAFF.